This entry lists 3 T cell receptor beta chains sequenced from one sample in a study of regulatory T cells in long-lasting Graves disease. Time point specified: persistent/refractory GD, antithyroid drugs over 5 years with positive TRAb. The TCR library was made from RNA extracted from PBMCs. The TCR beta library used iRepertoire HTBI primers with Arm-PCR amplification of CDR3. TCRdb fed the multiplex PCR reads into MiXCR, producing one record per CDR3 protein. Of approximately 350,000 distinct CDR3 sequences detected, approximately 25% appear once; the ten largest clones hold approximately 27%. The sequencing used peripheral blood mononuclear cells (PBMCs), collected when the disease was refractory, from a patient treated with antithyroid drugs. The receptors originated from a woman aged 40-49 years with Graves disease.

This clonotype was observed at least ten times. The CDR3 DNA follows: TGTGCCACCGGGGACAGGGGATATACTGAAGCTTTCTTT. Residues: CATGDRGYTEAFF. The V and J genes are TRBV2 and TRBJ1-1; 10 positions match TRBD1. Germline V lookup: CDR1 SNHLY, CDR2 FYNNEI. The CDR3 length is 13 residues. The V segment lost 10 bases and the J segment 5 bases; nucleotides outside the gene matches: 7.

In this sample, this clonotype turned up many times. The chain is built from TRBV27 and TRBJ1-2, with 8 bases matching TRBD1. The CDR3 length is 15 residues. V lost 7 bases, J lost 2 bases, and 9 bases stayed unmatched. In germline, CDR1 is MNHEY, CDR2 SMNVEV (reference sequence). CDR3 region: CASTSFYRGNYGYTF. In DNA form, the CDR3 reads TGTGCCAGCACCTCCTTTTACAGGGGGAACTATGGCTACACCTTC.

This chain connects TRBV12-3 or TRBV12-4 to TRBJ2-7, with D possibly matching TRBD2 (6 bases). Trimming removed 4 bases at V and 2 bases at J, with 9 bases between. The CDR3 spans 13 residues. Written as DNA, the CDR3 is TGTGCCAGCAGTTCTAGCGCCCCCTACGAGCAGTACTTC. Its protein is CASSSSAPYEQYF.